One and the same sample provided the 20 T cell receptor beta chains below, sequenced in a study of Graves' ophthalmopathy and Graves' hyperthyroidism. RNA transcripts were the template, and TCR beta CDR3 regions were amplified from them. First-round RT-PCR used HTBI primers; second-round multiplex PCR followed. MiXCR, run by TCRdb on the multiplex PCR reads, gives a single entry per CDR3 protein. The data hold hundreds of thousands of distinct CDR3 sequences, with under 25% observed a single time. Sequences were obtained from peripheral blood. All receptors derive from a woman younger than 35 with stable Graves' hyperthyroidism.

This clonotype was detected many times. The gene calls are TRBV2 and TRBJ2-7, with TRBD2 matching over 7 bases. V shed 6 bases, J shed 0 bases, and the junction held 11 bases outside the gene matches. The CDR3 totals 16 residues. Germline CDR1 is SNHLY and CDR2 is FYNNEI. CDR3 DNA: TGTGCCAGCAGGGCCTATGGAGCGGGACGCTCCTACGAGCAGTACTTC. Its protein is CASRAYGAGRSYEQYF.

CDR3 loop: CASSSGVTGQKDQPQHF. CDR3 DNA: TGTGCCAGCAGCTCGGGGGTCACGGGACAGAAGGATCAGCCCCAGCATTTT. The chain carries TRBV5-6 and TRBJ1-5; TRBD1 matches at 7 bases. There are 17 residues in the CDR3. Germline V gives CDR1 SGHDT, CDR2 YYEEEE. J gave up 5 bases and V 3 bases, and 14 bases lay outside the gene matches.

This clonotype was detected many times. The rearrangement uses TRBV18 and TRBJ1-1; 8 bases are shared with TRBD1. Germline-derived CDR1 and CDR2 are KGHSH and LQKENI. This CDR3 has 14 residues. Germline trimming cut 5 bases from V and 4 bases from J; bases unmatched to any gene: 6. CDR3 sequence (DNA): TGTGCCAGCTCATCAGAAACAGGGGGCACTGAAGCTTTCTTT. Residues: CASSSETGGTEAFF. Based on the CDR3 plus reference TRBV18 and TRBJ1-1, the full variable domain is NAGVMQNPRHLVRRRGQEARLRCSPMKGHSHVYWYRQLPEEGLKFMVYLQKENIIDESGMPKERFSAEFPKEGPSILRIQQVVRGDSAAYFCASSSETGGTEAFFGQGTRLTVV.

Ten or more counts support this clonotype. The chain has TRBV12-3 or TRBV12-4 and TRBJ1-5; D ambiguous. V was clipped by 5 bases and J by 2 bases, with 10 bases between them. The CDR3 has 14 amino acids. In nucleotides, the CDR3 is TGTGCCAGCAGTCAGAACGACGGCAATCAGCCCCAGCATTTT. Amino acid sequence: CASSQNDGNQPQHF.

In its sample, this clonotype was seen a few times. This rearrangement joins TRBV4-1 to TRBJ2-2, with 13 nucleotides matching TRBD2. Germline V gene lookup returns CDR1 MGHRA and CDR2 YSYEKL. J was trimmed by 5 bases and V by 0 bases; bases with no gene match: 12. The CDR3 is 20 residues long. DNA of the CDR3: TGCGCCAGCAGCCAAGATGGGGCACCCGGACTAGCGGGAGTTACCGGGGAGCTGTTTTTT. This translates into CASSQDGAPGLAGVTGELFF.

This clonotype was detected many times. This sequence joins TRBV11-1 and TRBJ1-2, with TRBD1 as a possible D gene (5 bases). Germline CDR1 and CDR2: SGHAT and FQDESV (reference sequence). The CDR3 runs to 18 residues. V shed 2 bases and J shed 1 base, with 20 bases lying between them. In nucleotides, the CDR3 is TGTGCCAGCAGCTTATCTTGGGGACCGCGAAACCTTAACTATGGCTACACCTTC. This encodes CASSLSWGPRNLNYGYTF.

This clonotype was detected ten times or more. The rearrangement links TRBV9 to TRBJ1-2, with 7 bases fitting TRBD1. V dropped 3 bases and J dropped 2; count of bases not matched to a gene: 4. CDR3 length equals 14 residues. The V gene's germline CDR1 is SGDLS and CDR2 YYNGEE. CDR3 sequence: CASSATGRNYGYTF. The DNA for the CDR3 is TGTGCCAGCAGCGCGACAGGGAGGAACTATGGCTACACCTTC. Full variable domain (missing parts from reference TRBV9 and TRBJ1-2): DSGVTQTPKHLITATGQRVTLRCSPRSGDLSVYWYQQSLDQGLQFLIQYYNGEERAKGNILERFSAQQFPDLHSELNLSSLELGDSALYFCASSATGRNYGYTFGSGTRLTVV.

A remark on this clonotype: A read error may be the cause here, since a much bigger clone is one base away. CDR3 protein: CASSEKGCAHEQYF. The CDR3 coding sequence is TGTGCCAGCAGTGAAAAGGGGTGCGCCCACGAGCAGTACTTC. The chain carries TRBV25-1 and TRBJ2-7, with a tentative D call TRBD1 (5 bases). Deletions cut 2 bases from V and 5 bases from J, with 13 bases between. This CDR3 region has 14 residues. Germline V gives CDR1 MGHDK, CDR2 SYGVNS.

V is TRBV7-6 and J is TRBJ1-5; TRBD1 matches at 7 bases. The CDR3 length is 16 residues. Germline V lookup: CDR1 SGHVS, CDR2 FNYEAQ. With 5 bases clipped from V and 4 bases from J, the junction kept 11 bases outside the gene matches. CDR3 region: CASSPGTALQNQPQHF. The CDR3 region has the DNA TGTGCCAGCAGCCCCGGGACAGCCCTGCAAAATCAGCCCCAGCATTTT.

This clonotype turned up a few times. The chain employs TRBV7-2 and TRBJ2-5; D might be TRBD1 (7 bases). Deletions cut 6 bases from V and 5 bases from J, with 16 bases between. Germline loops: CDR1 SGHTA, CDR2 FQGNSA. The CDR3 is 14 amino acids. The CDR3 DNA is TGTGCCAGCAGATCGACAGGGACTGAGGAGACCCAGTACTTC. Protein: CASRSTGTEETQYF.

This clonotype was seen at least ten times. This chain connects TRBV25-1 to TRBJ1-5; D not resolved. CDR1 is MGHDK, CDR2 SYGVNS, per germline. There are 14 residues in the CDR3. Trimming stripped 2 bases from V and 2 bases from J, with 7 bases between. CDR3 DNA sequence: TGTGCCAGCAGTGAAGATCAGCGCAATCAGCCCCAGCATTTT. It yields the protein CASSEDQRNQPQHF.

This clonotype was counted ten times or more. This sequence joins TRBV3-1 and TRBJ2-7; D ambiguous. Germline V gene sequence: CDR1 LGHDT, CDR2 YNNKEL (reference sequence). Trimming left V 1 base short and J 6 bases short, with 10 bases between. The length of the CDR3 is 13 residues. CDR3 region: CASSQVAAGEQYF. The CDR3 coding sequence is TGTGCCAGCAGCCAAGTGGCGGCAGGCGAGCAGTACTTC.

V gene TRBV4-1 combines with J gene TRBJ1-2, with unresolved D. V was cut by 1 base and J by 2 bases, with 14 bases left in between. CDR1 MGHRA and CDR2 YSYEKL come from the germline V gene. The CDR3 length is 16 residues. CDR3 residues: CASSQVTEQTNYGYTF. As DNA, the CDR3 is TGCGCCAGCAGCCAAGTTACGGAACAGACGAACTATGGCTACACCTTC.

This clonotype was seen ten or more times. V is TRBV7-2 and J is TRBJ1-2; perhaps TRBD1 as D (6 bases). This CDR3 contains 14 residues. Germline V gives CDR1 SGHTA, CDR2 FQGNSA. V was shortened by 5 bases and J by 7 bases, with 17 bases between the two germline ends. CDR3 in amino acids: CASSPGQRVRGYTF. The CDR3 nucleotides are TGTGCCAGCAGCCCAGGACAGCGGGTCCGTGGCTACACCTTC.

This clonotype was counted at least ten times. V is TRBV24-1 and J is TRBJ1-1; 9 nucleotides align to TRBD1. The length of the CDR3 is 13 residues. Germline values: CDR1 KGHDR, CDR2 SFDVKD. J lost 6 bases, V lost 4 bases, and 2 bases had no gene match. CDR3 sequence reads: CATSEGDRAEAFF. For the CDR3, the DNA is TGTGCCACCAGTGAAGGGGACAGGGCTGAAGCTTTCTTT.

This clonotype appeared many times. The V call is TRBV19, the J call TRBJ1-5, with a tentative D call TRBD1 (6 bases). The germline V gene has CDR1 LNHDA and CDR2 SQIVND (reference sequence). V lost 6 bases, J lost 2 bases, and 14 bases lay in between. This CDR3 region has 15 residues. The CDR3 DNA sequence: TGTGCCAGTAGGGGGGCGGGCAGGGGCAATCAGCCCCAGCATTTT. Amino acids: CASRGAGRGNQPQHF.

This clonotype has a count of ten or more. A junction end diverges from the germline sequence, so it may reflect a read error. The chain uses TRBV7-2 and TRBJ2-4, with D perhaps TRBD1 (6 bases). Germline V gene data show CDR1 as SGHTA and CDR2 as FQGNSA. This CDR3 is built from 17 residues. The CDR3 nucleotides read TGTGCCAGCAGCTTAGCGACGACAGGCATAGCCAAAAACATTAAGTACTTC. It codes for CASSLATTGIAKNIKYF.

At least ten counts were recorded for this clonotype. V gene TRBV6-2 or TRBV6-3 combines with J gene TRBJ2-7; 9 bases agree with TRBD2. Germline assignment: CDR1 MNHEY and CDR2 SVGEGT. The CDR3 covers 14 residues. With V trimmed by 6 bases and J by 7 bases, 10 bases remained unmatched. The CDR3 nucleotides read TGTGCCAGCAGCCGGGGACTAGCTCTGGGAGAGCAGTACTTC. Amino acid sequence: CASSRGLALGEQYF.

This clonotype was seen repeatedly, ten times or more. The chain couples TRBV7-9 to TRBJ2-7, with 10 bases identical to TRBD1. This CDR3 has 15 amino acids. Trimming took 5 bases from V and 4 from J; bases not matched to a gene: 8. Germline CDR1 is SEHNR and CDR2 is FQNEAQ (reference sequence). The CDR3 loop is CASSAPGQGQYEQYF. CDR3 sequence (DNA): TGTGCCAGCAGCGCCCCGGGACAGGGGCAGTACGAGCAGTACTTC.

The chain links TRBV6-5 to TRBJ1-5; D unclear. The V and J ends lost 2 bases and 3 bases respectively, with 8 bases between them. The CDR3 spans 14 residues. Germline CDR1 and CDR2: MNHEY and SVGAGI. This CDR3 is CASSYPGYNQPQHF. The DNA of the CDR3 is TGTGCCAGCAGTTACCCAGGATACAATCAGCCCCAGCATTTT.